Ten or more counts support the clone carrying this T cell receptor beta chain. The antigen remains undetermined. The CDR3 has 16 residues. Trimming pared 0 bases from V and 5 bases from J, leaving 17 bases between. Looked up from germline, CDR1 is SGHRS and CDR2 is YFSETQ. These data come from a study of T cells in Graves' hyperthyroidism and ophthalmopathy. General observations from the study: The model forecast ophthalmopathy, anticipating it by a median roughly 6.3 months before onset. Blood shared most expanded thyroid clonotypes above 0.001.

Regions amplified from RNA transcripts were the TCR beta CDR3 regions. The primer set for the first-round RT-PCR of the TCR CDR3 was HTBI. Using its own MiXCR run on the multiplex PCR reads, TCRdb lists one record per CDR3 protein. This sample has a few hundred thousand distinct CDR3 sequences, with more than 15% found just once. The sequencing input was blood. This chain links TRBV5-1 with TRBJ2-5; D is ambiguous. The sequence was obtained from a woman in her twenties or thirties with Graves' hyperthyroidism. The chain's CDR3 is CASSLAPQVTRETQYF. The CDR3 DNA reads TGCGCCAGCAGCTTGGCCCCCCAGGTTACGAGGGAGACCCAGTACTTC.